One TCR beta chain is described in this entry. As yet, its antigen is unknown. Ophthalmopathy cases met thresholds of Clinical Activity Score at least 3, NOSPECS grade at least 4 and duration under 3 months. It was 10 ml of fresh peripheral blood that supplied the PBMCs. Template material for amplifying TCR beta CDR3 regions consisted of RNA transcripts. A first-round RT-PCR of the TCR CDR3 used the HTBI primer set. MiXCR, run by TCRdb on the multiplex PCR reads, gives a single entry per CDR3 protein. The top ten clones hold roughly 19% of a sample with hundreds of thousands of distinct CDR3 sequences, nearly 15% of them seen once. This entry comes from a study of T cells in Graves' hyperthyroidism and ophthalmopathy. The germline V and J ends were trimmed by 6 bases and 6 bases, with 15 bases remaining between them. Germline V gene lookup returns CDR1 MDHEN and CDR2 SYDVKM. This CDR3 is built from 14 residues.

Study-level results: Blood also showed most of the thyroid clonotypes that were expanded above 0.001.

The gene calls are TRBV28 and TRBJ2-4; D perhaps matches TRBD1 (8 bases). The material sequenced was blood. The receptor was derived from a woman aged 55-70 years with Graves' ophthalmopathy. The CDR3, as DNA: TGTGCCAGCAGGATGACAGGGGAGGGAAACATTCAGTACTTC. This sequence encodes CASRMTGEGNIQYF.